These 9 T cell receptor beta chains were all obtained from the same sample, sequenced in a study of T-cell reconstitution after alpha-beta-depleted transplantation in children. Unique molecular identifiers tagged the TCRbeta library. TCRdb re-derived calls from the PCR reads in MiXCR, one entry per CDR3 protein. The sample holds 500,000 to 650,000 distinct CDR3 sequences; over 10% are singletons and the top ten take 14%. The specimen comprised PBMCs, mostly from graft donor cells, sampled 180 days after TCRalphabeta/CD19-depleted stem cell transplant. These receptors were obtained from a female patient aged 2-9 years who had a stem cell transplant for aplastic anemia, so the T cells may come from the graft donor.

This chain connects TRBV7-7 to TRBJ2-2; 8 nucleotides align to TRBD1. The CDR3 has 17 residues. CDR1 is SSHAT and CDR2 is FNYEAQ in the germline V gene (reference sequence). J was trimmed by 3 bases and V by 7 bases; bases with no gene match: 13. The CDR3 DNA is TGTGCCAGCAAGAAACGCCAGGGGGCCGGGGACACCGGGGAGCTGTTTTTT. It specifies CASKKRQGAGDTGELFF.

V is TRBV7-9 and J is TRBJ2-7; 12 positions agree with TRBD1. The CDR3 consists of 17 residues. The V gene end was trimmed by 3 bases and the J gene end by 6 bases; junction bases not matched to a gene: 12. Germline loops: CDR1 SEHNR, CDR2 FQNEAQ (reference sequence). The CDR3 DNA is TGTGCCAGCAGCTTCTTAGGGCTGGGACAGGGGGCTTTCGAGCAGTACGTC. Its translation: CASSFLGLGQGAFEQYV.

This sequence joins TRBV4-3 and TRBJ2-7; D is tentatively TRBD1 or TRBD2 (6 bases each). V was clipped by 1 base and J by 1 base, with 8 bases between them. The CDR3 runs to 14 residues. Germline CDR1 and CDR2: LGHNA and YSLEER. Here the CDR3 DNA reads TGCGCCAGCAGCCAAGGGAGGGGGTCCTACGAGCAGTACTTC. This gives the protein CASSQGRGSYEQYF.

This clonotype has a handful of counts. The chain is built from TRBV20-1 and TRBJ2-5; TRBD2 matches at 13 bases. The CDR3 has 14 residues. The germline CDR1 and CDR2 sequences are DFQATT and SNEGSKA (reference sequence). V dropped 4 bases and J dropped 7; count of bases not matched to a gene: 6. The CDR3 here is CSANELAGGRTQYF. CDR3 DNA: TGCAGTGCTAATGAACTAGCGGGAGGGAGGACCCAGTACTTC.

The CDR3 reads CASSLAPQGGGVLLQEQYF. CDR3 nucleotides: TGTGCCAGCAGCTTAGCCCCACAAGGAGGAGGGGTTCTACTACAGGAGCAGTACTTC. J is TRBJ2-7 and V is TRBV7-2; D might be TRBD2 (6 bases). With 0 bases removed from V and 7 bases from J, the gap between germline ends came to 28 bases. Per the germline V gene, CDR1 is SGHTA and CDR2 is FQGNSA. This CDR3 contains 19 residues.

This clonotype was observed many times. The genes are TRBV12-3 or TRBV12-4 and TRBJ2-6; D not resolved. The CDR3 spans 12 residues. V was cut by 6 bases and J by 4 bases, with 4 bases left in between. DNA for the CDR3: TGTGCCAGCAGGCAAGGGGCCAACGTCCTGACTTTC. It is translated as CASRQGANVLTF.

V gene TRBV5-1 combines with J gene TRBJ2-1; 8 nucleotides line up with TRBD2. CDR3 length equals 18 residues. Germline trimming cut 0 bases from V and 0 bases from J; bases unmatched to any gene: 8. Germline loops: CDR1 SGHRS, CDR2 YFSETQ. This CDR3 reads CASSLVVSGVSSYNEQFF. The CDR3 DNA sequence: TGCGCCAGCAGCTTGGTCGTTAGCGGGGTTAGCTCCTACAATGAGCAGTTCTTC.

In its sample, this clonotype was seen many times. The chain has TRBV7-2 and TRBJ1-2; tentatively, D is TRBD1 (6 bases). The CDR3 sequence is 13 residues long. Looked up from germline, CDR1 is SGHTA and CDR2 is FQGNSA. Trimming removed 2 bases at V and 7 bases at J, with 11 bases between. CDR3 nucleotides: TGTGCCAGCAGCTTAACAGGGTCGGGTGGCTACACCTTC. This encodes CASSLTGSGGYTF.

A few counts support this clonotype. The chain links TRBV7-9 to TRBJ2-1, with no clear D. The CDR3 runs 15 residues. Germline V gene lookup returns CDR1 SEHNR and CDR2 FQNEAQ (reference sequence). Trimming left V 5 bases short and J 1 base short, with 12 bases between. This CDR3 reads CASSPGSGSYNEQFF. In DNA form, the CDR3 reads TGTGCCAGCAGCCCCGGGTCTGGTTCCTACAATGAGCAGTTCTTC.